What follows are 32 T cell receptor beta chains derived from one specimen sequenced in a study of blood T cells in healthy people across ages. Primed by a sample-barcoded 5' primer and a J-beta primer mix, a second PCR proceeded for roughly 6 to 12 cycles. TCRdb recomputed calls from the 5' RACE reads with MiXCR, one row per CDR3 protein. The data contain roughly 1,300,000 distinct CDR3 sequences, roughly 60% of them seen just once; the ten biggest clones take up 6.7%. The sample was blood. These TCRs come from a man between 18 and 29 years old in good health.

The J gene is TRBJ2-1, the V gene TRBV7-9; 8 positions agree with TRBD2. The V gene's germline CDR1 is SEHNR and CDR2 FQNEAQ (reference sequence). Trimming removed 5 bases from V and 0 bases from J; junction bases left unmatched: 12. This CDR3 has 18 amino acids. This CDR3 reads CASSRAGTSGYSYNEQFF. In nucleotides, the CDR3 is TGTGCCAGCAGCCGAGCGGGTACTAGCGGCTACTCCTACAATGAGCAGTTCTTC. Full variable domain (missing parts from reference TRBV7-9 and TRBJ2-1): DTGVSQNPRHKITKRGQNVTFRCDPISEHNRLYWYRQTLGQGPEFLTYFQNEAQLEKSRLLSDRFSAERPKGSFSTLEIQRTEQGDSAMYLCASSRAGTSGYSYNEQFFGPGTRLTVL.

As DNA, the CDR3 is TGTGCCAGCACCGAACTAGCGGACAGCACAGATACGCAGTATTTT. This codes for CASTELADSTDTQYF. The chain links TRBV27 to TRBJ2-3; 8 bases fit TRBD2. The CDR3 has 15 amino acids. The V and J ends lost 7 bases and 0 bases, in that order; junction bases with no gene match: 6. CDR1 and CDR2 (germline): MNHEY, SMNVEV (reference sequence).

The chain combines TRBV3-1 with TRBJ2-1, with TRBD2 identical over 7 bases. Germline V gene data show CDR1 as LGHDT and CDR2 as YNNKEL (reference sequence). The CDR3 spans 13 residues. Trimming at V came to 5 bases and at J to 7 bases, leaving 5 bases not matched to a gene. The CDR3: CASSDGGRNEQFF. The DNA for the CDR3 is TGTGCCAGCAGCGACGGGGGGAGGAATGAGCAGTTCTTC.

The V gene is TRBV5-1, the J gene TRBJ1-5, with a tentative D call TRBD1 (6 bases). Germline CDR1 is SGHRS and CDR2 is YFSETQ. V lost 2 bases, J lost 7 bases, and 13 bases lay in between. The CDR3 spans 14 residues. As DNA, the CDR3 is TGCGCCAGCAGCTTCGGAGGGGGGGAACAGCCCCAGCATTTT. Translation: CASSFGGGEQPQHF.

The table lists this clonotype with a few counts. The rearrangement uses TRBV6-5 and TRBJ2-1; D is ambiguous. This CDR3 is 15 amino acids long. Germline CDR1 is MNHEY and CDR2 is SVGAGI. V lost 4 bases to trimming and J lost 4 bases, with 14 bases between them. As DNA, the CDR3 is TGTGCCAGCAGTTCTAAAACCCCCCATTACAATGAGCAGTTCTTC. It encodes CASSSKTPHYNEQFF.

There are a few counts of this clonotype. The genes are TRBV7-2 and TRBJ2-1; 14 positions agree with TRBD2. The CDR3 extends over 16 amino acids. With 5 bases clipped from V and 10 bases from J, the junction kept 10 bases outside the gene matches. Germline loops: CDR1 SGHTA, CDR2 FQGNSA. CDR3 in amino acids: CASSLTGTSGSREQFF. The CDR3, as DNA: TGTGCCAGCAGCCTCACCGGGACTAGCGGGAGTCGCGAGCAGTTCTTC.

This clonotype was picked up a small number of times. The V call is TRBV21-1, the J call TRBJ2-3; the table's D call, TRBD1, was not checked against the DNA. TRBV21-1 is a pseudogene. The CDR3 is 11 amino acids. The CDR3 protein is CASEGGDTQYF. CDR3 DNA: TGTGCCAGCGAAGGGGGAGATACGCAGTATTTT.

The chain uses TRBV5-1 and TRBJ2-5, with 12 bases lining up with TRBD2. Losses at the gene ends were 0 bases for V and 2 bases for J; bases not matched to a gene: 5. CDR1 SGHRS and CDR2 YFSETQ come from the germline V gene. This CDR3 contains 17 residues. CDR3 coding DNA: TGCGCCAGCAGCTTGGGAACTAGCGGGGGGATTCAAGAGACCCAGTACTTC. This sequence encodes CASSLGTSGGIQETQYF.

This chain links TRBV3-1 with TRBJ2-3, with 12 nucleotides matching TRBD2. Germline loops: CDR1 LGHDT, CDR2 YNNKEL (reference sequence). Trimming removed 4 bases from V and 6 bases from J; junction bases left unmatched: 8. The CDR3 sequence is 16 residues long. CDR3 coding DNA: TGTGCCAGCAGCCTCCTACTAGCGGGAGGTTCGGATACGCAGTATTTT. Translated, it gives CASSLLLAGGSDTQYF.

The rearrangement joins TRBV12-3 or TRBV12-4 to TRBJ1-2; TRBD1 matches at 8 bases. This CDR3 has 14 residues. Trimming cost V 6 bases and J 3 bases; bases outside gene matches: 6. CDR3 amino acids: CASSYRTGYYGYTF. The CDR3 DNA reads TGTGCCAGCAGCTACCGGACAGGGTACTATGGCTACACCTTC.

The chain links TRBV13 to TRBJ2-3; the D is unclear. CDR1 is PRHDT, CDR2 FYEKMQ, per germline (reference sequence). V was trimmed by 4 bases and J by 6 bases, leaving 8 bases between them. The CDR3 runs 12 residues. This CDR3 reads CASSSTSDTQYF. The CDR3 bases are TGTGCCAGCAGCTCCACGTCGGATACGCAGTATTTT.

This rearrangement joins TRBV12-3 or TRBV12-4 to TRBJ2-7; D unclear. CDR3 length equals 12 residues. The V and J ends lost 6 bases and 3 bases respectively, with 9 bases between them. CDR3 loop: CASRSLGYEQYF. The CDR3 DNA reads TGTGCCAGCAGGAGCCTCGGCTACGAGCAGTACTTC.

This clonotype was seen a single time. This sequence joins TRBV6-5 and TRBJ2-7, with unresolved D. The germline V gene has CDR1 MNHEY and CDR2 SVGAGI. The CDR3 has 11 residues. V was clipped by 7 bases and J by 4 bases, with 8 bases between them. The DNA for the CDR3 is TGTGCCAGCATGAGGCAGTACGAGCAGTACTTC. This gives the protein CASMRQYEQYF.

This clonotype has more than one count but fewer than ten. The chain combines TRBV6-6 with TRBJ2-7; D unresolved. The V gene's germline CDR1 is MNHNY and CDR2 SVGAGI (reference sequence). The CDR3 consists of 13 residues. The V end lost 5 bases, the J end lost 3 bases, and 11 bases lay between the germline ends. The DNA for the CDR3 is TGTGCCAGCAGTCCGGCGGAATTCTACGAGCAGTACTTC. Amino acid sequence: CASSPAEFYEQYF.

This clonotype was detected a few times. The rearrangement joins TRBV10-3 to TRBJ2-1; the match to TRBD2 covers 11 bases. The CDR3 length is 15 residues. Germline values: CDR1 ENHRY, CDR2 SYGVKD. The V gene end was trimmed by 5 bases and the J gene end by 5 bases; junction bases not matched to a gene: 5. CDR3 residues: CAISSGTSGNNEQFF. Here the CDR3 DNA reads TGTGCCATCAGTTCCGGGACTAGCGGCAACAATGAGCAGTTCTTC.

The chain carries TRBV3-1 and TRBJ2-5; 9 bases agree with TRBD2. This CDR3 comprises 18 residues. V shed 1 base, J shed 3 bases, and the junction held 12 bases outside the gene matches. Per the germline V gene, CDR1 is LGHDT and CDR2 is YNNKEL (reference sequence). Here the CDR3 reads CASSQVLSSGGIKETQYF. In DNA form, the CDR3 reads TGTGCCAGCAGCCAAGTCCTGTCGAGCGGGGGGATAAAAGAGACCCAGTACTTC.

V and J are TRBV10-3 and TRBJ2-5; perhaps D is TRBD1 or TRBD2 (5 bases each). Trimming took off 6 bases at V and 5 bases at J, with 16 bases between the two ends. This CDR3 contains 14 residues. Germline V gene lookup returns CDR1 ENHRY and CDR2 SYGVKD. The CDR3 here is CAIRGGQLGETQYF. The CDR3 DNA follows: TGTGCCATCAGAGGAGGACAACTCGGGGAGACCCAGTACTTC.

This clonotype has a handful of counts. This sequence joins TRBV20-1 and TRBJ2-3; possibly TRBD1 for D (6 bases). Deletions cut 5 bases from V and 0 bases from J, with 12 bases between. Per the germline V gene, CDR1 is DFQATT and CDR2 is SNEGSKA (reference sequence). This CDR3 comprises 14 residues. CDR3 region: CSAHGTSSTDTQYF. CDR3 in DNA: TGCAGTGCTCACGGGACATCTAGCACAGATACGCAGTATTTT.

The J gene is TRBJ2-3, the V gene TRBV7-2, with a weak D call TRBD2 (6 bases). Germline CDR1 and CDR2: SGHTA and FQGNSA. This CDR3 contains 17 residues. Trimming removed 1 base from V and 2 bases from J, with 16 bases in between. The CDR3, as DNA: TGTGCCAGCAGCTTAGTAGGTAACGGGGGTTTCACAGATACGCAGTATTTT. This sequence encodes CASSLVGNGGFTDTQYF.

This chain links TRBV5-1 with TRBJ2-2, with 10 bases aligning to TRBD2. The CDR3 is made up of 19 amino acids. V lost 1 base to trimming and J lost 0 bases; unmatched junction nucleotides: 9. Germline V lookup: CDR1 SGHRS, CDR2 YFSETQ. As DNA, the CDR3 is TGCGCCAGCAGCTTGAGAAGTAGCGGGAGGCCAACGAACACCGGGGAGCTGTTTTTT. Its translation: CASSLRSSGRPTNTGELFF.

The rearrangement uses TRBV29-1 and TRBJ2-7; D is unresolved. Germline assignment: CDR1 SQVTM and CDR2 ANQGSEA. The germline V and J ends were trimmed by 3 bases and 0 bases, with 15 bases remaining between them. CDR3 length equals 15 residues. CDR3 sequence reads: CSVEGSTANSYEQYF. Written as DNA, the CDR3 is TGCAGCGTTGAGGGGTCAACAGCCAACTCCTACGAGCAGTACTTC.

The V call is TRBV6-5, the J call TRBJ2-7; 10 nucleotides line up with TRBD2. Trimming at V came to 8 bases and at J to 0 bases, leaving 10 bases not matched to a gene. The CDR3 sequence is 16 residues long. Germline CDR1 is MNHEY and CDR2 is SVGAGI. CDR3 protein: CASSRGLAEYSYEQYF. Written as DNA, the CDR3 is TGTGCCAGCTCCCGCGGACTAGCGGAATACTCCTACGAGCAGTACTTC.

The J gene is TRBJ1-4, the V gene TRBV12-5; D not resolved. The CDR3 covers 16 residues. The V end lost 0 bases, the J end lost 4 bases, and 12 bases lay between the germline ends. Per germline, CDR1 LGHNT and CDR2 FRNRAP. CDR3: CASGLVRREHNEKLFF. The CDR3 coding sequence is TGTGCTAGTGGTTTGGTACGTCGCGAACATAATGAAAAACTGTTTTTT.

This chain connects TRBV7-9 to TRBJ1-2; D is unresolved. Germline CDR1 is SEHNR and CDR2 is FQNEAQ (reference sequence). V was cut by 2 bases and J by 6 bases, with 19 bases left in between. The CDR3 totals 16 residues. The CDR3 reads CASSLRAALPIDGYTF. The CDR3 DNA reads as TGTGCCAGCAGCTTACGGGCAGCTTTGCCGATCGATGGCTACACCTTC.

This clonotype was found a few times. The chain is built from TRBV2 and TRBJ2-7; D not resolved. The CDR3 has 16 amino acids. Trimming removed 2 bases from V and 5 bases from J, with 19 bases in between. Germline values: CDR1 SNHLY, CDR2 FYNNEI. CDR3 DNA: TGTGCCAGCAGTGAATACGGCAAATCCTATTACGACGAGCAGTACTTC. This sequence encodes CASSEYGKSYYDEQYF.

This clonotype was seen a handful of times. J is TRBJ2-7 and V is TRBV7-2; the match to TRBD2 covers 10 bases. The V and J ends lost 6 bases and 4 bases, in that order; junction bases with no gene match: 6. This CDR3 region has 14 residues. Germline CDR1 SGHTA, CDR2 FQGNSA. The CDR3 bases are TGTGCCAGCAGACCGGGACTAGCGATGTACGAGCAGTACTTC. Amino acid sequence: CASRPGLAMYEQYF.

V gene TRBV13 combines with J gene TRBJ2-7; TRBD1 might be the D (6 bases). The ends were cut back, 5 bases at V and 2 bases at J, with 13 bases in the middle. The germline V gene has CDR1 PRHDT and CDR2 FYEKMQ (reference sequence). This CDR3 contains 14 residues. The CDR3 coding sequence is TGTGCCAGCAGCACCATCAGGGGAACCTACGAGCAGTACTTC. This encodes CASSTIRGTYEQYF.

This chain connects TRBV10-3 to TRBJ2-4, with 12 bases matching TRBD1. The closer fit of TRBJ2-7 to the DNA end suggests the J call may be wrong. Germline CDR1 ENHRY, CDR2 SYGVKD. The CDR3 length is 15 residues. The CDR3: CAIRLGTGGTYEQYF. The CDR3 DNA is TGTGCCATCAGACTCGGGACAGGGGGCACGTACGAGCAGTACTTC.

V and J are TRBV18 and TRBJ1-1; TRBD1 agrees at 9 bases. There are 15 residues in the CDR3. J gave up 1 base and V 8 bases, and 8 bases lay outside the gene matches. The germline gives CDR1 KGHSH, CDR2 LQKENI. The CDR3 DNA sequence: TGTGCCAGCGCGCCCGGGACAGGGAGGAACACTGAAGCTTTCTTT. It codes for CASAPGTGRNTEAFF.

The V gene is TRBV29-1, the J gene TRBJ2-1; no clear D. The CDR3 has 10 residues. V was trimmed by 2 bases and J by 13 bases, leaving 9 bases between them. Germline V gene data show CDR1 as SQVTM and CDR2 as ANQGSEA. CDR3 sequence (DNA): TGCAGCGTTGAAATCCCTACCCAGTTCTTC. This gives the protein CSVEIPTQFF.

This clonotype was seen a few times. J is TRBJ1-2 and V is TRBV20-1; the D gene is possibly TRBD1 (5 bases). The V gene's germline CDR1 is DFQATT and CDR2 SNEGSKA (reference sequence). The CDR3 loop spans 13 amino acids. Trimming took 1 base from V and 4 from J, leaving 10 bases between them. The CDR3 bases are TGCAGTGCTAGAGTCGGGACGGTCTATGGCTACACCTTC. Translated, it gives CSARVGTVYGYTF.

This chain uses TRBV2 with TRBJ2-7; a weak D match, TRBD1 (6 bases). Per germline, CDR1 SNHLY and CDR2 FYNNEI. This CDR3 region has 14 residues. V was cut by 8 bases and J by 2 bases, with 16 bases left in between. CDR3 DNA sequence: TGTGCCAGCGTCGACACAGGGATAGCCTACGAGCAGTACTTC. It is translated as CASVDTGIAYEQYF.